This T cell receptor (beta chain) was identified in a study of T-cell reconstitution after alpha-beta-depleted transplantation in children. General study results and limits: Reports say that about two months after transplant, the alpha-beta T cells came out of several hundred graft clones that had expanded. It was newly produced T cells that mostly accounted for T-cell counts and diversity one year after transplant.

This clonotype has ten or more counts. The antigen remains unidentified. J lost 4 bases, V lost 4 bases, and 5 bases had no gene match. The V gene's germline CDR1 is SGDLS and CDR2 YYNGEE. This CDR3 is built from 14 residues. Unique molecular identifiers were incorporated during preparation of the TCRbeta library. TCRdb itself ran the PCR reads through MiXCR, one entry per CDR3 protein. Here the sample spans roughly 280,000 distinct CDR3 sequences, around 10% being singletons. Specimen: peripheral blood, collected 180 days after TCRalphabeta/CD19-depleted stem cell transplant. The chain combines TRBV9 with TRBJ2-5; 9 bases line up with TRBD1. This clonotype originated in a male patient aged 2-9 years who had a stem cell transplant for chronic granulomatous disease, so the T cells may come from the graft donor. This CDR3 is CASSPGTGRETQYF. Written as DNA, the CDR3 is TGTGCCAGCAGCCCGGGGACAGGGAGAGAGACCCAGTACTTC.